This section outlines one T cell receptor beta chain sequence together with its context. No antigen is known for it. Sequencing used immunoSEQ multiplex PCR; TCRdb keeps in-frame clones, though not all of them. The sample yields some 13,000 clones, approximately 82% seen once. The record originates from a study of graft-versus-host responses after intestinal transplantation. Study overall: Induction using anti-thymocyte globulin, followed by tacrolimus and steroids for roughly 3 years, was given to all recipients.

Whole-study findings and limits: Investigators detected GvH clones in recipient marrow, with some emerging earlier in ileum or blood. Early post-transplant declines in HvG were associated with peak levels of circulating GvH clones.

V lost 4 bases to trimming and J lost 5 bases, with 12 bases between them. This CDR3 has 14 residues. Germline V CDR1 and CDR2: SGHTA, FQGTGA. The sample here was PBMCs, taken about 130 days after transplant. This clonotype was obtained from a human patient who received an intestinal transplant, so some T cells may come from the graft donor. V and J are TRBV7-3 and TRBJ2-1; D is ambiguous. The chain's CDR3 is CASSSTLADNEQFF. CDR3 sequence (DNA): TGTGCCAGCAGCTCCACGCTGGCGGACAATGAGCAGTTCTTC.